Following are 32 T cell receptor beta chains from one sample sequenced in a study. TCRdb used MiXCR to reprocess the RT-PCR reads, holding one entry per CDR3 protein. The sample contains about 680,000 distinct CDR3 sequences, 14% of which appear only once. Sequencing was done on a sample of memory CD4+ T cells from blood. The receptors here all came from a female donor in good health, serving as a healthy control.

CDR3 sequence: CASSLTGGSFEQYF. The CDR3 DNA is TGTGCCAGCAGCTTAACTGGGGGTTCTTTCGAGCAGTACTTC. The chain recombines TRBV7-2 with TRBJ2-7; D is possibly TRBD1 or TRBD2 (5 bases each). The CDR3 has 14 amino acids. Germline V gene data show CDR1 as SGHTA and CDR2 as FQGNSA. Trimming removed 2 bases at V and 6 bases at J, with 14 bases between.

The CDR3 bases are TGTGCCACCAGTGATTTGGGGTGGGACAATGAGCAGTTCTTC. Translating it yields CATSDLGWDNEQFF. The genes are TRBV24-1 and TRBJ2-1; no definite D call. Germline V CDR1 and CDR2: KGHDR, SFDVKD. This CDR3 is built from 14 residues. V lost 0 bases to trimming and J lost 5 bases, with 7 bases between them.

This clonotype was counted many times. The CDR3 loop is CASSVTGGRQYF. The CDR3 region has the DNA TGTGCCAGCAGCGTAACAGGGGGTAGGCAGTACTTC. V and J are TRBV7-9 and TRBJ2-7; 8 nucleotides align to TRBD1. The V segment lost 5 bases and the J segment 9 bases; nucleotides outside the gene matches: 6. CDR3 size: 12 residues. Germline V gene lookup returns CDR1 SEHNR and CDR2 FQNEAQ (reference sequence). Full variable domain (outside the CDR3, taken from reference TRBV7-9 and TRBJ2-7): DTGVSQNPRHKITKRGQNVTFRCDPISEHNRLYWYRQTLGQGPEFLTYFQNEAQLEKSRLLSDRFSAERPKGSFSTLEIQRTEQGDSAMYLCASSVTGGRQYFGPGTRLTVT.

In the case of this clonotype: A much larger clone differs from this one at a single base, so this may be a read error. The rearrangement joins TRBV4-1 to TRBJ2-7, with a possible D match to TRBD1 (6 bases). The CDR3 has 15 residues. Germline-derived CDR1 and CDR2 are MGHRA and YSYEKL. The V gene lost 1 base and the J gene lost 3 bases, with 13 bases spanning the gap. The CDR3, as DNA: TGCGCCAGCAGCCAAGTTCAGACAGGAAACTACGAGCAGTACTTC. Its translation: CASSQVQTGNYEQYF.

The J gene is TRBJ2-1, the V gene TRBV12-3 or TRBV12-4, with TRBD2 as a possible D gene (6 bases). Trimming shortened V by 8 bases and J by 0 bases, and 11 bases separated the two germline ends. This CDR3 comprises 14 residues. The CDR3 is CASCGVFSYNEQFF. The DNA for the CDR3 is TGTGCCAGCTGCGGGGTTTTCTCCTACAATGAGCAGTTCTTC.

A few counts support this clonotype. This chain joins TRBV29-1 and TRBJ2-3, with D perhaps matching TRBD2 (5 bases). The CDR3 is made up of 15 amino acids. In germline, CDR1 is SQVTM, CDR2 ANQGSEA. V was pared by 3 bases and J by 0 bases, with 13 bases between. DNA for the CDR3: TGCAGCGTTGACTTTTATCGGACTAGCACAGATACGCAGTATTTT. Its protein product is CSVDFYRTSTDTQYF.

The chain carries TRBV18 and TRBJ1-2, with D possibly TRBD1 on 6 matching bases. Trimming left V 3 bases short and J 0 bases short, with 11 bases between. Looked up from germline, CDR1 is KGHSH and CDR2 is LQKENI. The CDR3 spans 15 residues. CDR3 nucleotide sequence: TGTGCCAGCTCACCGGACAGTGAGGCTAACTATGGCTACACCTTC. Residues: CASSPDSEANYGYTF.

This clonotype has ten or more counts. This sequence joins TRBV7-8 and TRBJ2-3; D tentatively reads TRBD1 or TRBD2 (5 bases each). The germline V gene has CDR1 SGHVS and CDR2 FQNEAQ. V was trimmed by 2 bases and J by 3 bases, leaving 15 bases between them. The CDR3 sequence is 16 residues long. Here the CDR3 reads CASSLIRDPLTDTQYF. CDR3 bases: TGTGCCAGCAGCTTAATAAGGGACCCCCTAACAGATACGCAGTATTTT.

This clonotype was detected many times. The V call is TRBV10-3, the J call TRBJ2-3, with 9 bases lining up with TRBD2. CDR1 and CDR2 from the germline V gene are ENHRY and SYGVKD. The CDR3 has 18 amino acids. With V trimmed by 0 bases and J by 0 bases, 7 bases remained unmatched. CDR3 sequence (DNA): TGTGCCATCAGTGAGTCGATGTACCTAGCGGGGAGCACAGATACGCAGTATTTT. Its translation is CAISESMYLAGSTDTQYF.

The chain has TRBV4-1 and TRBJ1-2; 9 bases agree with TRBD1. The junction had 13 bases not matched to a gene; V was cut back by 4 bases and J by 1 base. The CDR3 consists of 18 residues. Germline assignment: CDR1 MGHRA and CDR2 YSYEKL. The CDR3 sequence: CASSPTRDRARINYGYTF. The CDR3 coding sequence is TGCGCCAGCAGCCCAACCCGGGACAGGGCCCGCATTAACTATGGCTACACCTTC.

In its sample, this clonotype was seen many times. CDR3 coding DNA: TGTGCCAGCAGCTTGACTAGGACAGGGCGGGAGACCCAGTACTTC. Residues: CASSLTRTGRETQYF. V is TRBV11-2 and J is TRBJ2-5; 8 bases fit TRBD1. The CDR3 has 15 amino acids. Germline assignment: CDR1 SGHAT and CDR2 FQNNGV. V shed 3 bases and J 5 bases; nucleotides not matched to a gene: 8.

This clonotype has ten or more counts. The V call is TRBV29-1, the J call TRBJ1-4; TRBD1 matches at 7 bases. Germline V gene lookup returns CDR1 SQVTM and CDR2 ANQGSEA. This CDR3 has 12 residues. The J segment lost 10 bases and the V segment lost 3 bases, leaving 5 bases of the junction unmatched. The CDR3 bases are TGCAGCGTTGAGGAAGGGGGCAGAAAACTGTTTTTT. It is translated as CSVEEGGRKLFF. Full variable domain (missing parts from reference TRBV29-1 and TRBJ1-4): SAVISQKPSRDICQRGTSLTIQCQVDSQVTMMFWYRQQPGQSLTLIATANQGSEATYESGFVIDKFPISRPNLTFSTLTVSNMSPEDSSIYLCSVEEGGRKLFFGSGTQLSVL.

This clonotype was counted once. The chain couples TRBV30 to TRBJ1-1, with D hard to call. The CDR3 has 13 residues. Germline V gene lookup returns CDR1 GTSNPN and CDR2 SVGIG (reference sequence). Trimming took 5 bases from V and 0 from J, leaving 10 bases between them. The CDR3 here is CAWADGLNTEAFF. CDR3 coding DNA: TGTGCCTGGGCCGACGGCCTGAACACTGAAGCTTTCTTT. The complete variable domain, with remaining parts taken from reference TRBV30 and TRBJ1-1, reads SQTIHQWPATLVQPVGSPLSLECTVEGTSNPNLYWYRQAAGRGLQLLFYSVGIGQISSEVPQNLSASRPQDRQFILSSKKLLLSDSGFYLCAWADGLNTEAFFGQGTRLTVV.

The chain employs TRBV7-2 and TRBJ2-3; D remains ambiguous. Trimming pared 3 bases from V and 4 bases from J, leaving 5 bases between. The germline V gene encodes CDR1 SGHTA and CDR2 FQGNSA. The CDR3 is 12 residues long. The CDR3 sequence is CASSFGSDTQYF. Here the CDR3 DNA reads TGTGCCAGCAGCTTTGGATCAGATACGCAGTATTTT.

J is TRBJ2-2 and V is TRBV9; 8 nucleotides line up with TRBD1. V shed 4 bases, J shed 4 bases, and the junction held 9 bases outside the gene matches. In germline, CDR1 is SGDLS, CDR2 YYNGEE. This CDR3 comprises 16 residues. The CDR3 loop is CASSLGTGDRTGELFF. The CDR3 DNA is TGTGCCAGCAGCCTCGGGACAGGCGACCGCACCGGGGAGCTGTTTTTT. Variable domain in full (rest from reference TRBV9 and TRBJ2-2): DSGVTQTPKHLITATGQRVTLRCSPRSGDLSVYWYQQSLDQGLQFLIQYYNGEERAKGNILERFSAQQFPDLHSELNLSSLELGDSALYFCASSLGTGDRTGELFFGEGSRLTVL.

The chain carries TRBV24-1 and TRBJ2-1, with D maybe TRBD1 (6 bases). The V gene lost 3 bases and the J gene lost 8 bases, with 25 bases spanning the gap. The germline gives CDR1 KGHDR, CDR2 SFDVKD. There are 18 residues in the CDR3. In DNA, the CDR3 is TGTGCCACCAGTGATAGTAGTGGTTGGGACACAAGTCTCCATGAGCAGTTCTTC. This translates into CATSDSSGWDTSLHEQFF.

This clonotype was seen only a few times. The chain couples TRBV4-3 to TRBJ2-5; possible D gene TRBD1, 5 bases. Germline V gene lookup returns CDR1 LGHNA and CDR2 YSLEER. The CDR3 contains 15 residues. Trimming pared 0 bases from V and 7 bases from J, leaving 15 bases between. CDR3 sequence: CASSQEPQGAATQYF. CDR3 nucleotides: TGCGCCAGCAGCCAAGAACCCCAGGGTGCGGCGACCCAGTACTTC.

This clonotype was counted a single time. The chain uses TRBV5-1 and TRBJ2-1; 11 bases are a match to TRBD2. Germline CDR1 reads SGHRS; CDR2 reads YFSETQ. The CDR3 length is 16 residues. V shed 1 base and J 9 bases; nucleotides not matched to a gene: 9. CDR3: CASSLSGTSGRGEQFF. The DNA of the CDR3 is TGCGCCAGCAGCTTGTCCGGGACTAGCGGTCGAGGTGAGCAGTTCTTC.

This clonotype has at least ten counts. The rearrangement uses TRBV29-1 and TRBJ2-1; TRBD1 aligns across 10 bases. This CDR3 contains 14 residues. CDR1 is SQVTM, CDR2 ANQGSEA, per germline. J gave up 9 bases and V 4 bases, and 9 bases lay outside the gene matches. CDR3 sequence reads: CSVGWDRGGSEQFF. The DNA for the CDR3 is TGCAGCGTTGGTTGGGACAGGGGAGGGAGTGAGCAGTTCTTC.

V gene TRBV4-1 combines with J gene TRBJ2-7; 8 bases agree with TRBD2. V gave up 6 bases and J gave up 2 bases; unmatched junction bases: 9. Germline assignment: CDR1 MGHRA and CDR2 YSYEKL. This CDR3 is 15 amino acids long. The CDR3 DNA reads TGCGCCAGCAGAAAGGGACTAGACTCCACCTACGAGCAGTACTTC. Protein: CASRKGLDSTYEQYF.

The chain employs TRBV20-1 and TRBJ2-7; D remains unclear. V was cut by 4 bases and J by 0 bases, with 10 bases left in between. CDR3 length: 13 amino acids. CDR1 and CDR2 from the germline V gene are DFQATT and SNEGSKA (reference sequence). The CDR3 reads CSAMPVLSYEQYF. CDR3 nucleotide sequence: TGCAGTGCTATGCCAGTCCTCTCCTACGAGCAGTACTTC.

This clonotype has just a few counts. The chain combines TRBV18 with TRBJ2-3; D remains ambiguous. The V and J ends lost 4 bases and 5 bases respectively, with 7 bases between them. The CDR3 is made up of 12 amino acids. CDR1 is KGHSH, CDR2 LQKENI, per germline. The CDR3 DNA sequence: TGTGCCAGCTCACGGATCGAAGATACGCAGTATTTT. Translated, it gives CASSRIEDTQYF.

This clonotype was seen many times. The chain carries TRBV12-3 or TRBV12-4 and TRBJ2-1; D not certain. This CDR3 is built from 14 residues. Trimming shortened V by 1 base and J by 8 bases, and 12 bases separated the two germline ends. This CDR3 is CASSLVTDYDEQFF. As DNA, the CDR3 is TGTGCCAGCAGTTTAGTTACAGATTACGATGAGCAGTTCTTC.

In this sample, this clonotype turned up a few times. V and J are TRBV24-1 and TRBJ1-4; TRBD1 is a possible D gene (6 bases). The CDR3 covers 14 residues. Trimming took off 0 bases at V and 8 bases at J, with 9 bases between the two ends. Per the germline V gene, CDR1 is KGHDR and CDR2 is SFDVKD. The CDR3 loop reads CATSDLEDSEKLFF. The CDR3 DNA reads TGTGCCACCAGTGATTTGGAGGACAGCGAAAAACTGTTTTTT.

This clonotype was counted between two and nine times. The chain is built from TRBV7-6 and TRBJ1-5; D may be TRBD1 (6 bases). Germline CDR1 reads SGHVS; CDR2 reads FNYEAQ. V was cut by 7 bases and J by 6 bases, with 22 bases left in between. The CDR3 is 16 residues long. CDR3 nucleotides: TGTGCCAGCACCCTGAATTACAGGGATTTTGGTCAGCCCCAGCATTTT. Translated, it gives CASTLNYRDFGQPQHF.

The chain links TRBV5-5 to TRBJ2-7, with 7 nucleotides matching TRBD1. Germline CDR1 SGHKS, CDR2 YYEKEE (reference sequence). The ends lost 1 base at V and 7 bases at J; junction bases unmatched: 11. The CDR3 is 15 residues long. The CDR3 nucleotides are TGTGCCAGCAGCTTGACGACAGGGAGTCTTGGGGAGCAGTACTTC. Its protein is CASSLTTGSLGEQYF.

This clonotype was counted many times. This chain links TRBV5-1 with TRBJ2-3; a weak D match, TRBD1 (5 bases). Germline CDR1 is SGHRS and CDR2 is YFSETQ. The CDR3 consists of 15 residues. Trimming removed 0 bases at V and 4 bases at J, with 12 bases between. This CDR3 is CASSLVVRQSDTQYF. CDR3 DNA sequence: TGCGCCAGCAGCTTGGTGGTTCGACAGTCAGATACGCAGTATTTT.

This clonotype was seen a few times. This chain connects TRBV20-1 to TRBJ2-1, with 9 positions matching TRBD2. V gave up 6 bases and J gave up 2 bases; unmatched junction bases: 14. Germline loops: CDR1 DFQATT, CDR2 SNEGSKA (reference sequence). This CDR3 is built from 17 residues. The chain's CDR3 is CSALPLNSGSPYNEQFF. CDR3 sequence (DNA): TGCAGTGCCCTTCCCCTCAATAGCGGGAGTCCCTACAATGAGCAGTTCTTC.

Many counts were recorded for this clonotype. This sequence joins TRBV7-9 and TRBJ2-1, with D uncertain. V was trimmed by 8 bases and J by 7 bases, leaving 15 bases between them. The CDR3 runs 13 residues. The germline gives CDR1 SEHNR, CDR2 FQNEAQ (reference sequence). The CDR3 region has the DNA TGTGCCAGCCGACCCGAAGGTACAAATGAGCAGTTCTTC. Translation gives CASRPEGTNEQFF. The full variable domain, rest sourced from reference TRBV7-9 and TRBJ2-1, is DTGVSQNPRHKITKRGQNVTFRCDPISEHNRLYWYRQTLGQGPEFLTYFQNEAQLEKSRLLSDRFSAERPKGSFSTLEIQRTEQGDSAMYLCASRPEGTNEQFFGPGTRLTVL.

Many counts were recorded for this clonotype. The genes are TRBV5-6 and TRBJ2-7; tentative D call: TRBD1 (5 bases). Germline CDR1 reads SGHDT; CDR2 reads YYEEEE. This CDR3 spans 11 amino acids. With 4 bases removed from V and 6 bases from J, the gap between germline ends came to 8 bases. The CDR3 spells CASSPRAEQYF. CDR3 nucleotides: TGTGCCAGCAGCCCCAGGGCCGAGCAGTACTTC.

This clonotype has a count of ten or more. CDR3 protein: CASSLALSDTGELFF. CDR3 DNA: TGCGCCAGCAGCTTGGCCCTCTCGGACACCGGGGAGCTGTTTTTT. This chain joins TRBV5-1 and TRBJ2-2, with D uncertain. The germline V gene has CDR1 SGHRS and CDR2 YFSETQ. This CDR3 region has 15 residues. V lost 0 bases to trimming and J lost 3 bases, with 9 bases between them.

This clonotype occurred a few times. The chain links TRBV7-9 to TRBJ2-5; D remains unclear. The CDR3 has 12 residues. CDR1 SEHNR and CDR2 FQNEAQ come from the germline V gene (reference sequence). The V end lost 5 bases, the J end lost 5 bases, and 9 bases lay between the germline ends. Here the CDR3 reads CASSMNAETQYF. DNA of the CDR3: TGTGCCAGCAGCATGAATGCGGAGACCCAGTACTTC.